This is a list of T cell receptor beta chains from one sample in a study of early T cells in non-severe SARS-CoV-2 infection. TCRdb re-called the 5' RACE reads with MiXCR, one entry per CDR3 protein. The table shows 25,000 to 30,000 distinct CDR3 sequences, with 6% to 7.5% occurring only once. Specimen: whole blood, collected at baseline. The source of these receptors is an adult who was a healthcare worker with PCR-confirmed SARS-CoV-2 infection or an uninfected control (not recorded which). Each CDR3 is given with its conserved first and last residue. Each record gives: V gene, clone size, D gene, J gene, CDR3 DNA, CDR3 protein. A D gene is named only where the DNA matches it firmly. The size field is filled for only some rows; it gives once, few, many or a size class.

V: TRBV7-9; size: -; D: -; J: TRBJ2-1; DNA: TGTGCCAGCAGCTTAGACCGGACTAAGGACAATGAGCAGTTCTTC; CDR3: CASSLDRTKDNEQFF
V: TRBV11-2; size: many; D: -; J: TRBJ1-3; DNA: TGTGCCAGCAGCTTAGTCGGTCTTAGGGACACCATATATTTT; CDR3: CASSLVGLRDTIYF
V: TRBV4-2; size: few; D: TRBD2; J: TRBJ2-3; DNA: TGTGCCAGCAGCCAAGCGCTACTAGCGGGAGGGCCAGATACGCAGTATTTT; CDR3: CASSQALLAGGPDTQYF
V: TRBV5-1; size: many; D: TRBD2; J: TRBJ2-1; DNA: TGCGCCAGCAGCTCTGGGACTAGCGGGAGAGGTGGGGAGCAGTTCTTC; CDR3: CASSSGTSGRGGEQFF
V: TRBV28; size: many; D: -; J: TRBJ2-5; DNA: TGTGCCAGCAGTTTTAGGGGGGAGCCACAAGAGACCCAGTACTTC; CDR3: CASSFRGEPQETQYF
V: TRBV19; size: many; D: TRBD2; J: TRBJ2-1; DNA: TGTGCCAGTAGCGTGACTAGCGGAGAGTACAATGAGCAGTTCTTC; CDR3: CASSVTSGEYNEQFF
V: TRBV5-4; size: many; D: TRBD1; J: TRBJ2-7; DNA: TGTGCCAGCAGTCGCTCCGGGACAGGGTCCTACGAGCAGTACTTC; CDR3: CASSRSGTGSYEQYF
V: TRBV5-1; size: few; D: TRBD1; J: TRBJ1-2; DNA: TGCGCCAGCAGCTTCGGGACAGGAGGTGGCTACACCTTC; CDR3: CASSFGTGGGYTF
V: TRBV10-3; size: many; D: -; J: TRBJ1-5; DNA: TGTGCCATCAGTGATGGACGGAATCAGCCCCAGCATTTT; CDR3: CAISDGRNQPQHF
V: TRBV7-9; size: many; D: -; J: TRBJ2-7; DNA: TGTGCCAGCAGCCAAGCCGGGGGCTTGGGAGAGCAGTACTTC; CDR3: CASSQAGGLGEQYF
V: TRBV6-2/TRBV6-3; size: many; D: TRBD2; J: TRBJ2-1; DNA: TGTGCCAGCAGTGATCAGCGAGCGGGGGGAGCCACGGGGCAGTTCTTC; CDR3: CASSDQRAGGATGQFF
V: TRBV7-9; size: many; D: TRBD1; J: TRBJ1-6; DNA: TGTGCCAGCAGCCAGACAGGGGGTCGGGATTCACCCCTCCACTTT; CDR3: CASSQTGGRDSPLHF
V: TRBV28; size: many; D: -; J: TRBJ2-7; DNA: TGTGCCAGCAGTTCTCCGGGACCGACGACCTACGAGCAGTACTTC; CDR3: CASSSPGPTTYEQYF
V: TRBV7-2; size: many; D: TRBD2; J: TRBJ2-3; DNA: TGTGCCAGCAGCCTCCAGCGGGGACGCACAGATACGCAGTATTTT; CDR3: CASSLQRGRTDTQYF
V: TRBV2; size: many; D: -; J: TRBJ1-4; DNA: TGTGCCAGCCGAAGGGCCACAACTAATGAAAAACTGTTTTTT; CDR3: CASRRATTNEKLFF
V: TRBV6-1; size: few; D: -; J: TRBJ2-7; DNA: TGTGCCAGCAGTTACCGCCGACAGGCGGGCTCCTACGAGCAGTACTTC; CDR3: CASSYRRQAGSYEQYF
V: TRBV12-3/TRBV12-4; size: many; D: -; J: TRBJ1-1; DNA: TGTGCCAGCATCGCTGACAGGAACACTGAAGCTTTCTTT; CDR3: CASIADRNTEAFF
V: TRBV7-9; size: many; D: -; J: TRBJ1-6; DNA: TGTGCCAGCAGCTCGCGGGCCCTCGGCATCAATTCACCCCTCCACTTT; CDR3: CASSSRALGINSPLHF
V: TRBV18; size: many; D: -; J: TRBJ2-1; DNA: TGTGCCAGCTCACCGGGGGGTCGGGCCTACAATGAGCAGTTCTTC; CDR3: CASSPGGRAYNEQFF
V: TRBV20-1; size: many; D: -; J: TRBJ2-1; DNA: TGCAGTGCCCCGAGGGCACACGGCAATGAGCAGTTCTTC; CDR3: CSAPRAHGNEQFF
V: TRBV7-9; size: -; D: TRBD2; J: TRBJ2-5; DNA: TGTGCCAGCAGTTTAGGACTAGCGGGTCAAGAGACCCAGTACTTC; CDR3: CASSLGLAGQETQYF
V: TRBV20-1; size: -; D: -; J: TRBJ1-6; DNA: TGCAGTGCTAGGGATGGACAGCCGAGCTCCTATAATTCACCCCTCCACTTT; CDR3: CSARDGQPSSYNSPLHF
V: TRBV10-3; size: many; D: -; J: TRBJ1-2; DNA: TGTGCCATCAGTGAAGAGGGGGTTTATGATGGCTACACCTTC; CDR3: CAISEEGVYDGYTF
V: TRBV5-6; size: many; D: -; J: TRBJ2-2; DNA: TGTGCCAGCAGCCGGTATTTGGTGAACACCGGGGAGCTGTTTTTT; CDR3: CASSRYLVNTGELFF
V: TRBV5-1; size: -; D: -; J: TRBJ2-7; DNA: TGCGCCAGCAGCGGAGTAAACGAGCAGTACTTC; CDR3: CASSGVNEQYF
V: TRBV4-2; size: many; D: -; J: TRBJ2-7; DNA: TGTGCCAGCAGCCAAGGGCCCTACCCCCCAGTGCCCTACGAGCAGTACTTC; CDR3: CASSQGPYPPVPYEQYF
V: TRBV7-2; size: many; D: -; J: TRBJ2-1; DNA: TGTGCCAGCAGCTTAGTTTTGCAGATACCGTACAATGAGCAGTTCTTC; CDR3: CASSLVLQIPYNEQFF
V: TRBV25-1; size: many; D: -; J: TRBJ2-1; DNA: TGTGCCAGCAGTGATTCAGACAGGCCTGGATACAATGAGCAGTTCTTC; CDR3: CASSDSDRPGYNEQFF
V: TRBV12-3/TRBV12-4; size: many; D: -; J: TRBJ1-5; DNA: TGTGCCAGCAGTTTACAGGGCGGTAGCAATCAGCCCCAGCATTTT; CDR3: CASSLQGGSNQPQHF
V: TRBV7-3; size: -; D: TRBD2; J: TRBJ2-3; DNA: TGTGCCAGCAGCCCGCTAGCGGGGCATACGCAGTATTTT; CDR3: CASSPLAGHTQYF
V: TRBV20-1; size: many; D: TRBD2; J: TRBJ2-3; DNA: TGCAGTGCTAAACGGACTAGCGGGAGACCTAGCACAGATACGCAGTATTTT; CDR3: CSAKRTSGRPSTDTQYF
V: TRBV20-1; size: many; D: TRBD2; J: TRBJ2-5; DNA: TGCAGTGCCGGAAAGGGACTAGCTGGGGAGACCCAGTACTTC; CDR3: CSAGKGLAGETQYF
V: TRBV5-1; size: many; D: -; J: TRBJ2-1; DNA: TGCGCCAGCACGCTTGGGTCGGGGCCCTACAATGAGCAGTTCTTC; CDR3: CASTLGSGPYNEQFF
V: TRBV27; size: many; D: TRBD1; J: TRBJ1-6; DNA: TGTGCCAGCAGTCAAAACAGGGGAGGGTCACCCCTCCACTTT; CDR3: CASSQNRGGSPLHF
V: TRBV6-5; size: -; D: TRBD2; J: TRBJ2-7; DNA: TGTGCCAGCAGTAGCGGGGCCTACGAGCAGTACTTC; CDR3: CASSSGAYEQYF
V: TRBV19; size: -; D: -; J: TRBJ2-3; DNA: TGTACCAGTAGTATAGCGTCGACTGACTCCATGTACACAGATACGCAGTATTTT; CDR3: CTSSIASTDSMYTDTQYF
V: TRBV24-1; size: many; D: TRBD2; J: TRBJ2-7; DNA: TGTGCCACCAGTGAGCAAGCCGGGACTAGCGGGGGGCCACCCTCCTACGAGCAGTACTTC; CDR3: CATSEQAGTSGGPPSYEQYF
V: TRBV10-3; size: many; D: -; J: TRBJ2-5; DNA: TGTGCCATCAGTGAATCGCGGGAGACCCAGTACTTC; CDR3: CAISESRETQYF
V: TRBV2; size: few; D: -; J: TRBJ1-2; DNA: TGTGCCAGCAGTGACAAAGATAACTATGGCTACACCTTC; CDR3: CASSDKDNYGYTF
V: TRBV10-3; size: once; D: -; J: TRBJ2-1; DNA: TGTGCCATCGGGGAGACGGGGAATGAGCAGTTCTTC; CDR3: CAIGETGNEQFF
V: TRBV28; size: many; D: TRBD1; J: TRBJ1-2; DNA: TGTGCCAGCAGTTCACCGGGACAGGGAGGGTCCAGCTATGGCTACACCTTC; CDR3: CASSSPGQGGSSYGYTF
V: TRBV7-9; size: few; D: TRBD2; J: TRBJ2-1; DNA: TGTGCCAGCAGCTTCTCCGGGACTAGCGGGGGGGATGAGCAGTTCTTC; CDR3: CASSFSGTSGGDEQFF
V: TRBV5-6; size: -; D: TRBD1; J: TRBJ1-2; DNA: TGTGCCAGCAGCCCGTCGCCGGGACAGGGCGTCCGGAGTGGCTACACCTTC; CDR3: CASSPSPGQGVRSGYTF
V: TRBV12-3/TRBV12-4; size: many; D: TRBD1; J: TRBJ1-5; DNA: TGTGCCAGCAGTGCACAGGGGTTCATTCAGCCCCAGCATTTT; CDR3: CASSAQGFIQPQHF
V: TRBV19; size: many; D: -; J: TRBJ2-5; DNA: TGTGCCAGTAGCTATCAAGAGGGAGAGACCCAGTACTTC; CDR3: CASSYQEGETQYF
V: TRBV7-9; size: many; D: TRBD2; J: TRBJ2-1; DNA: TGTGCCAGCAGCCTACTAGCGGGGGGGCGCGATGAGCAGTTCTTC; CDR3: CASSLLAGGRDEQFF
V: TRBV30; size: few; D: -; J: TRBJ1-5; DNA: TGTGCCTGGAGCAGGGTGAGTCAGCCCCAGCATTTT; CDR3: CAWSRVSQPQHF
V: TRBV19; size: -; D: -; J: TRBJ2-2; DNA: TGTGCCAGTAAGAGACAGACCGGGGAGCTGTTTTTT; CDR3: CASKRQTGELFF
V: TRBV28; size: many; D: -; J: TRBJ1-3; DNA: TGTGCCAGCAGTTGGGGCGGAATGAGCGGAAACACCATATATTTT; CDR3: CASSWGGMSGNTIYF
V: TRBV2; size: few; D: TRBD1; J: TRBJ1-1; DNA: TGTGTCCAGGGGGGCAGGAGGAACACTGAAGCTTTCTTT; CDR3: CVQGGRRNTEAFF
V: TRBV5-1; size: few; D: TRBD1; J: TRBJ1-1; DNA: TGCGCCAGCAGCCAACAGGGGAGCACTGAAGCTTTCTTT; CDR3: CASSQQGSTEAFF
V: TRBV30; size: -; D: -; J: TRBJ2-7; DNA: TGTGCCTGGAGTATAAACTACGAGCAGTACTTC; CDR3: CAWSINYEQYF
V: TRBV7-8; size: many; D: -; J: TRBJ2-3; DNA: TGTGCCAGCAGCTTAAGGGATAGCGGCCGGGTGGCAGATACGCAGTATTTT; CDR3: CASSLRDSGRVADTQYF